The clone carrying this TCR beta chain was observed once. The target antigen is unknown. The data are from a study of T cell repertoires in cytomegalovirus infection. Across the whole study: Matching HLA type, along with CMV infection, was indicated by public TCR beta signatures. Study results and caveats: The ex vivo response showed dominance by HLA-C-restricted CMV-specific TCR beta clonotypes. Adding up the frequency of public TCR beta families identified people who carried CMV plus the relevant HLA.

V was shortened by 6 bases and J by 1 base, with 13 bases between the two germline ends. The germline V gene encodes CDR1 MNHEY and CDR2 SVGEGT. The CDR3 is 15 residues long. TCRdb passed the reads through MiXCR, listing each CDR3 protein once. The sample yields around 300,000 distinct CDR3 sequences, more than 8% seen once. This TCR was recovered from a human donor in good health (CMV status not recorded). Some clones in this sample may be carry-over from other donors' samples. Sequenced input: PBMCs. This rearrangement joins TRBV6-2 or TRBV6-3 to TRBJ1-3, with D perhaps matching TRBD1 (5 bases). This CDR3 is CASRPRTSSGNTIYF. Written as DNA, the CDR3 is TGTGCCAGCAGACCCCGGACATCTTCTGGAAACACCATATATTTT.